A single sample is the source of the 22 T cell receptor beta chains below, sequenced in a study of shared clonotypes between healthy human individuals. TCRdb's copy holds only in-frame clones and misses some; the assay was immunoSEQ multiplex PCR. The sample holds about a million clones, over 60% seen once. Source material: memory CD4+ T cells sorted from blood. Sample subset: CD45RA-negative fraction. All receptors come from a young man in good health.

This chain links TRBV5-1 with TRBJ1-5; a weak D match, TRBD1 (6 bases). Germline CDR1 SGHRS, CDR2 YFSETQ. The CDR3 sequence is 14 residues long. V was shortened by 0 bases and J by 4 bases, with 8 bases between the two germline ends. CDR3 nucleotides: TGCGCCAGCAGCTTGGGAGGGACAAATCAGCCCCAGCATTTT. Its protein product is CASSLGGTNQPQHF.

A note on this clone: A single base separates this from a much larger clone, so it may be a read error. Additional DNA sequences in this sample encode the identical CDR3. This chain joins TRBV6-5 and TRBJ1-6, with 7 bases matching TRBD1. J lost 7 bases, V lost 2 bases, and 2 bases had no gene match. The CDR3 extends over 14 amino acids. In germline, CDR1 is MNHEY, CDR2 SVGAGI. CDR3 bases: TGTGCCAGCAGTTACACAGGGGTCAATTCACCCCTCCACTTT. Its protein product is CASSYTGVNSPLHF.

The chain is built from TRBV18 and TRBJ1-1; D uncertain. CDR3 size: 14 residues. CDR1 and CDR2 (germline): KGHSH, LQKENI. V was trimmed by 2 bases and J by 1 base, leaving 8 bases between them. The CDR3 DNA follows: TGTGCCAGCTCACCATCCCCTTCGAACACTGAAGCTTTCTTT. Protein: CASSPSPSNTEAFF.

The rearrangement uses TRBV10-3 and TRBJ2-2, with D possibly matching TRBD2 (7 bases). The germline gives CDR1 ENHRY, CDR2 SYGVKD. The V end lost 6 bases, the J end lost 5 bases, and 28 bases lay between the germline ends. This CDR3 is 19 amino acids long. The CDR3 bases are TGTGCCATCAGGGACTTCGGAGACAGGTCGCCCGGGGGGACCGGGGAGCTGTTTTTT. Residues: CAIRDFGDRSPGGTGELFF.

This clone was observed a few times. V and J are TRBV28 and TRBJ1-2; D is perhaps TRBD1 (6 bases). Trimming took 5 bases from V and 2 from J, leaving 15 bases between them. The germline gives CDR1 MDHEN, CDR2 SYDVKM. This CDR3 has 15 amino acids. DNA for the CDR3: TGTGCCAGCAGTCCCTCATTAGGGGGGAACTATGGCTACACCTTC. Amino acid sequence: CASSPSLGGNYGYTF.

Details on this clone: This could be a read error, since a much larger clone is one nucleotide away. The CDR3 DNA reads TGTGCCAGCAGCTTTGGGGGTTCCTACGAGCAGTACTTC. Translating gives CASSFGGSYEQYF. The rearrangement joins TRBV5-4 to TRBJ2-7; D possibly matches TRBD1 or TRBD2 (5 bases each). With 2 bases removed from V and 1 base from J, the gap between germline ends came to 7 bases. This CDR3 has 13 amino acids. Germline CDR1 reads SGHNT; CDR2 reads YYREEE (reference sequence).

Remarks on this clone: This same CDR3 is encoded by further DNA sequences in the sample. The V call is TRBV7-2, the J call TRBJ2-7, with unresolved D. V lost 0 bases and J lost 2, with 8 bases in between. This CDR3 is built from 14 residues. Germline assignment: CDR1 SGHTA and CDR2 FQGNSA. The CDR3 loop reads CASSLALLPYEQYF. The DNA for the CDR3 is TGTGCCAGCAGCTTAGCGCTCCTCCCCTACGAGCAGTACTTC.

In its sample, this clone was seen a few times. The V call is TRBV7-2, the J call TRBJ2-4; D is unresolved. Trimming took 8 bases from V and 1 from J, leaving 15 bases between them. CDR1 and CDR2 from the germline V gene are SGHTA and FQGNSA. The CDR3 runs to 15 residues. The CDR3: CASSETPGAKNIQYF. CDR3 coding DNA: TGTGCCAGCTCCGAGACCCCTGGCGCCAAAAACATTCAGTACTTC.

The gene calls are TRBV9 and TRBJ1-2; D unclear. The V gene's germline CDR1 is SGDLS and CDR2 YYNGEE. V lost 0 bases to trimming and J lost 8 bases, with 11 bases between them. The length of the CDR3 is 13 residues. The CDR3 sequence is CASSVAGRGGYTF. The CDR3 DNA follows: TGTGCCAGCAGCGTAGCCGGAAGAGGGGGCTACACCTTC.

This clone was detected only once. The CDR3 reads CASSGLAMETQYF. The DNA for the CDR3 is TGCGCCAGCAGTGGGCTAGCAATGGAGACCCAGTACTTC. The chain employs TRBV5-1 and TRBJ2-5, with a weak D call TRBD2 (5 bases). Deletions cut 5 bases from V and 5 bases from J, with 13 bases between. Germline V lookup: CDR1 SGHRS, CDR2 YFSETQ. The CDR3 runs to 13 residues.

This clone was counted many times. CDR3: CASSPGHSYNEQFF. CDR3 nucleotides: TGCGCCAGCAGTCCGGGACACTCCTACAATGAGCAGTTCTTC. The chain combines TRBV10-1 with TRBJ2-1, with D possibly matching TRBD1 (6 bases). In germline, CDR1 is WNHNN, CDR2 SYGVQD (reference sequence). V lost 5 bases and J 0 bases, leaving 8 bases between the germline ends. The CDR3 is 14 residues long.

The chain carries TRBV5-1 and TRBJ2-7; 7 bases match TRBD1. CDR1 SGHRS and CDR2 YFSETQ come from the germline V gene. The trim removed 4 bases at V and 2 bases at J, leaving 12 bases unmatched. The CDR3 is 16 residues long. The CDR3 is CASSREQGPNTYEQYF. In nucleotides, the CDR3 is TGCGCCAGCAGCAGGGAACAGGGGCCGAATACCTACGAGCAGTACTTC.

The chain links TRBV9 to TRBJ2-7; TRBD1 matches 10 bases. CDR1 and CDR2 from the germline V gene are SGDLS and YYNGEE. CDR3 size: 15 residues. The trim removed 4 bases at V and 7 bases at J, leaving 11 bases unmatched. The CDR3 protein is CASSPRDRGQGEQYF. The CDR3 nucleotides are TGTGCCAGCAGCCCCCGGGACAGGGGACAGGGGGAGCAGTACTTC.

The V call is TRBV2, the J call TRBJ2-5; D not resolved. V was cut by 8 bases and J by 1 base, with 11 bases left in between. From germline, CDR1 is SNHLY and CDR2 FYNNEI. The CDR3 contains 13 residues. The CDR3 here is CASRGPPQETQYF. The CDR3 bases are TGTGCCAGCCGAGGACCTCCCCAAGAGACCCAGTACTTC.

This chain joins TRBV6-5 and TRBJ1-1; D remains unclear. The CDR3 extends over 13 amino acids. Germline V CDR1 and CDR2: MNHEY, SVGAGI. V lost 2 bases to trimming and J lost 4 bases, with 8 bases between them. This CDR3 reads CASSYAGSTEAFF. CDR3 nucleotide sequence: TGTGCCAGCAGTTACGCGGGGAGCACTGAAGCTTTCTTT.

The chain joins TRBV28 to TRBJ1-3; a weak D match, TRBD1 (6 bases). In germline, CDR1 is MDHEN, CDR2 SYDVKM. This CDR3 comprises 13 residues. V lost 10 bases, J lost 3 bases, and 13 bases lay in between. CDR3 nucleotide sequence: TGTGCCACCTACAGGGAAGTTGGAAACACCATATATTTT. The encoded protein is CATYREVGNTIYF.

This chain links TRBV7-8 with TRBJ1-5, with 11 bases lining up with TRBD1. The CDR3 has 15 residues. Unmatched junction bases numbered 5, after V lost 6 bases and J lost 4 bases. CDR1 SGHVS and CDR2 FQNEAQ come from the germline V gene. The CDR3 loop reads CASSKGTGGNQPQHF. The CDR3, as DNA: TGTGCCAGCAGTAAAGGGACAGGGGGTAATCAGCCCCAGCATTTT.

The chain combines TRBV15 with TRBJ2-3, with a tentative D call TRBD2 (6 bases). The CDR3 is 16 residues long. Germline CDR1 is LNHNV and CDR2 is YYDKDF (reference sequence). Trimming cost V 2 bases and J 3 bases, with 15 bases left between them. The CDR3 bases are TGTGCCACCAGCAGATCCCCGGGGGAAGGAACAGATACGCAGTATTTT. Translation gives CATSRSPGEGTDTQYF.

This clone was picked up one time. Other DNA sequences from this sample encode an identical CDR3 as well. This chain's CDR3 is CASSPRGGSDTQYF. The CDR3 bases are TGCGCCAGCAGCCCACGGGGGGGTTCAGATACGCAGTATTTT. The V and J genes are TRBV5-1 and TRBJ2-3, with 8 nucleotides matching TRBD2. V dropped 4 bases and J dropped 4; count of bases not matched to a gene: 5. The CDR3 has 14 residues. The germline V gene has CDR1 SGHRS and CDR2 YFSETQ. Based on the CDR3 plus reference TRBV5-1 and TRBJ2-3, the full variable domain is KAGVTQTPRYLIKTRGQQVTLSCSPISGHRSVSWYQQTPGQGLQFLFEYFSETQRNKGNFPGRFSGRQFSNSRSEMNVSTLELGDSALYLCASSPRGGSDTQYFGPGTRLTVL.

V and J are TRBV7-2 and TRBJ1-6, with 7 bases fitting TRBD1. Looked up from germline, CDR1 is SGHTA and CDR2 is FQGNSA. Trimming removed 3 bases from V and 12 bases from J; junction bases left unmatched: 2. The CDR3 runs to 12 residues. The CDR3 region is CASSFTGVPLHF. CDR3 sequence (DNA): TGTGCCAGCAGCTTTACAGGGGTACCCCTCCACTTT.

As concerns this clone: Additional DNA sequences in this sample encode the identical CDR3. The chain joins TRBV5-1 to TRBJ2-1; D ambiguous. Germline V lookup: CDR1 SGHRS, CDR2 YFSETQ. The germline V and J ends were trimmed by 6 bases and 8 bases, with 12 bases remaining between them. The CDR3 is 12 amino acids. The CDR3 is CASKEQQDEQFF. CDR3 bases: TGCGCCAGCAAGGAGCAGCAGGATGAGCAGTTCTTC.

The CDR3 protein is CASSLHLTGVYGGYTF. The DNA of the CDR3 is TGTGCCAGCAGTCTACACCTTACAGGGGTATACGGTGGCTACACCTTC. The rearrangement uses TRBV7-2 and TRBJ1-2, with 7 bases identical to TRBD1. Germline V gene data show CDR1 as SGHTA and CDR2 as FQGNSA. J lost 7 bases, V lost 6 bases, and 17 bases had no gene match. This CDR3 is built from 16 residues.